Listed below are T cell receptor beta chains from one sample, sequenced in a study of relationships among human T cell subsets. Via MiXCR, TCRdb re-called the multiplex PCR reads, giving one row per CDR3 protein. The table lists around 14,000 distinct CDR3 sequences, less than 80% of them singletons. Sample: total T cells sorted from blood. The receptor source for this set is a middle-aged man in good health. Each CDR3 is given with its conserved first and last residue. Fields, in order: J gene, D gene, V gene, clone size, CDR3 length, CDR3 protein, CDR3 DNA. A D gene is named only where the DNA matches it firmly. The size of a clone is reported for some rows only, either as once, few or many, or as a class for expanded clones.

>TRBJ2-3|TRBD1|TRBV13|NA|15
CASSLRDRVTDTQYF
TGTGCCAGCAGCCTACGGGACAGGGTCACAGATACGCAGTATTTT
>TRBJ2-7|NA|TRBV5-1|NA|14
CASNPDRTKGEQYF
TGCGCCAGCAACCCCGACAGGACAAAAGGGGAGCAGTACTTC
>TRBJ2-7|NA|TRBV20-1|NA|12
CSVPRDSYEQYF
TGCAGTGTTCCCCGGGACTCCTACGAGCAGTACTTC
>TRBJ2-3|TRBD2|TRBV5-1|once|14
CASKRGDHTDTQYF
TGCGCCAGCAAACGGGGGGACCACACAGATACGCAGTATTTT
>TRBJ2-7|NA|TRBV28|NA|13
CATGGSGTYEQYF
TGTGCCACCGGGGGCTCCGGTACCTACGAGCAGTACTTC
>TRBJ1-1|NA|TRBV11-2|NA|15
CASSQAADMNTEAFF
TGCGCCAGCAGCCAAGCGGCAGACATGAACACTGAAGCTTTCTTT
>TRBJ2-7|TRBD2|TRBV11-2|medium-sized|14
CASSWGLAGNEQYF
TGTGCCAGCAGCTGGGGACTAGCGGGAAACGAGCAGTACTTC
>TRBJ1-1|NA|TRBV29-1|once|14
CSVSPVGGYTEAFF
TGCAGCGTCTCCCCGGTGGGGGGTTACACTGAAGCTTTCTTT
>TRBJ2-5|NA|TRBV11-3|medium-sized|13
CASSIWTEETQYF
TGTGCCAGCAGCATATGGACTGAAGAGACCCAGTACTTC
>TRBJ2-7|NA|TRBV20-1|NA|12
CSASKRAYEQYF
TGCAGTGCTAGTAAGCGGGCCTACGAGCAGTACTTC
>TRBJ2-3|TRBD2|TRBV4-1|NA|17
CASMPGYEREHTDTQYF
TGCGCCAGCATGCCGGGTTATGAGCGGGAGCACACAGATACGCAGTATTTT
>TRBJ1-6|NA|TRBV28|NA|15
CASNLHSSYNSPLHF
TGTGCCAGCAACCTACATAGCTCCTATAATTCACCCCTCCACTTT
>TRBJ1-1|NA|TRBV30|few|15
CAWTTLTRLNTEAFF
TGTGCCTGGACCACGCTGACGAGACTGAACACTGAAGCTTTCTTT
>TRBJ1-1|NA|TRBV27|NA|13
CASNQGYGTEAFF
TGTGCCAGCAATCAGGGCTACGGCACTGAAGCTTTCTTT
>TRBJ1-2|NA|TRBV28|few|12
CASSFNSYGYTF
TGTGCCAGCAGTTTTAACAGCTATGGCTACACCTTC
>TRBJ2-7|TRBD2|TRBV11-2|few|14
CASSLELREWEQYF
TGTGCCAGCAGCTTAGAGTTGCGGGAGTGGGAGCAGTACTTC
>TRBJ1-6|TRBD1|TRBV11-2|NA|17
CASSNRDRSSYNSPLHF
TGTGCCAGCAGCAACCGGGACAGGAGCTCCTATAATTCACCCCTCCACTTT
>TRBJ2-3|NA|TRBV6-6|few|13
CASSYTTLDTQYF
TGTGCCAGCAGTTACACGACCCTAGATACGCAGTATTTT
>TRBJ2-2|NA|TRBV6-4|NA|13
CASSDRQSGELFF
TGTGCCAGCAGTGACCGACAGTCCGGGGAGCTGTTTTTT
>TRBJ2-5|NA|TRBV11-1|few|19
CASSLEARHTRRFQETQYF
TGTGCCAGCAGCTTAGAGGCTAGGCACACAAGGCGGTTCCAAGAGACCCAGTACTTC
>TRBJ2-5|NA|TRBV15|NA|17
CATSRDRSFRLGETQYF
TGTGCCACCAGCAGGGACCGGAGCTTCCGTTTGGGGGAGACCCAGTACTTC
>TRBJ1-4|NA|TRBV30|NA|14
CARDGGEANEKLFF
TGTGCCCGTGACGGGGGGGAGGCTAATGAAAAACTGTTTTTT
>TRBJ2-7|NA|TRBV12-3/TRBV12-4|NA|16
CASSLRGGTISYEQYF
TGTGCCAGCAGTTTACGTGGTGGCACTATCTCCTACGAGCAGTACTTC
>TRBJ1-2|TRBD1|TRBV20-1|large|13
CSAGQGANYGYTF
TGCAGTGCTGGACAGGGGGCTAACTATGGCTACACCTTC
>TRBJ2-1|TRBD2|TRBV19|few|14
CASSHSGGLNEQFF
TGTGCCAGTAGCCATAGCGGGGGCCTGAATGAGCAGTTCTTC
>TRBJ1-4|TRBD1|TRBV10-2|once|12
CASRSSGTGLFF
TGCGCCAGCAGGTCGTCCGGGACAGGTCTGTTTTTT
>TRBJ1-1|NA|TRBV11-2|NA|13
CASSLGFNIQAFF
TGTGCCAGCAGCTTAGGGTTCAATATTCAGGCTTTCTTT
>TRBJ2-5|TRBD1|TRBV2|NA|16
CASSDDRGSWQETQYF
TGTGCCAGCAGTGACGACAGGGGATCGTGGCAAGAGACCCAGTACTTC
>TRBJ2-3|NA|TRBV6-6|few|14
CASGAGLSTDTQYF
TGTGCCAGCGGCGCTGGGCTAAGCACAGATACGCAGTATTTT
>TRBJ2-7|NA|TRBV11-2|NA|14
CAKTPNRFPYEQYF
TGTGCCAAAACACCTAACAGATTCCCCTACGAGCAGTACTTC
>TRBJ2-3|NA|TRBV27|NA|11
CASSFDAREYF
TGTGCCAGCAGTTTTGATGCTCGGGAGTATTTT
>TRBJ2-7|TRBD1|TRBV6-5|NA|13
CASSYSTGGEQYF
TGTGCCAGCAGTTACTCGACAGGGGGCGAGCAGTACTTC
>TRBJ2-3|NA|TRBV29-1|NA|13
CSVEDTSPDTQYF
TGCAGCGTTGAAGATACTAGCCCAGATACGCAGTATTTT
>TRBJ1-2|NA|TRBV5-4|NA|16
CASSEGESDQSNGYTF
TGTGCCAGCAGCGAGGGGGAATCCGACCAATCTAATGGCTACACCTTC
>TRBJ2-7|TRBD1|TRBV5-1|NA|14
CASSLGTGFYEQYF
TGCGCCAGCAGCTTGGGGACAGGATTCTACGAGCAGTACTTC
>TRBJ2-7|TRBD1|TRBV11-2|NA|14
CASSLGDRLNEQYF
TGTGCCAGCAGCTTAGGGGACAGGCTTAACGAGCAGTACTTC
>TRBJ2-1|NA|TRBV11-2|once|11
CASTLFGEQFF
TGTGCCAGCACTCTTTTTGGTGAGCAGTTCTTC
>TRBJ2-7|TRBD1|TRBV29-1|NA|15
CSVEDPGQGKYEQYF
TGCAGCGTTGAAGATCCCGGACAGGGGAAGTACGAGCAGTACTTC
>TRBJ1-2|NA|TRBV18|NA|15
CASSPREMGGSGYTF
TGTGCCAGCTCGCCCCGTGAGATGGGGGGAAGTGGCTACACCTTC
>TRBJ2-5|NA|TRBV20-1|NA|13
CSAPGPGVETQYF
TGCAGTGCTCCCGGCCCGGGAGTGGAGACCCAGTACTTC
>TRBJ2-7|NA|TRBV2|few|11
CASSARSEQYF
TGTGCCAGCAGTGCCCGGAGCGAGCAGTACTTC
>TRBJ2-3|NA|TRBV11-2|NA|15
CASSLGTPGTDTQYF
TGTGCCAGCAGCCTGGGGACTCCGGGCACAGATACGCAGTATTTT